The T cell receptor beta chain under discussion was sequenced for a study of molecular identifiers for immune sequencing clone quantification. TCRdb called the PCR reads again in MiXCR, with one record for every CDR3 protein. The data show under 650,000 distinct CDR3 sequences, 20% seen once. This clonotype was seen at least ten times. CDR3 length: 13 amino acids. Germline V gene lookup returns CDR1 DFQATT and CDR2 SNEGSKA (reference sequence). Trimming pared 6 bases from V and 3 bases from J, leaving 14 bases between. The sample taken for sequencing was naive CD8+ T cells from blood, with Jurkat cell RNA spiked in. Documented subset: FACS-sorted CD8+CD4-CCR7+CD45RA+ naive T cells. This clonotype was sampled from a human donor in good health. Some libraries in this study had Jurkat cell RNA spiked in. The genes are TRBV20-1 and TRBJ2-5; D gene unclear. For the CDR3, the DNA is TGCAGTGCGAGTCCCCCCGGAAAAGAGACCCAGTACTTC. Its translation: CSASPPGKETQYF.